This T cell receptor beta chain was captured by sequencing in a study of shared clonotypes between healthy human individuals. CDR3 length: 14 residues. Germline-derived CDR1 and CDR2 are SNHLY and FYNNEI. Unsorted samples used roughly 99 million PBMCs for genomic DNA. Several immunoSEQ plates received, in even portions, the genomic DNA of each subset. Here immunoSEQ multiplex PCR was the method, and the copy in TCRdb shows in-frame clones only, minus some. The table shows roughly 500,000 clones, with less than 85% occurring only once. The specimen was PBMCs. This receptor was identified in a woman in her thirties or forties in good health. Some clones in this sample may be carry-over from other donors' samples. V is TRBV2 and J is TRBJ2-5; possible D gene TRBD2, 6 bases. The J call may be incorrect, as the DNA end agrees better with TRBJ2-7. The CDR3 loop is CASTAGPATYEQYF. The CDR3 nucleotides are TGTGCCAGCACCGCGGGGCCAGCTACCTACGAGCAGTACTTC.